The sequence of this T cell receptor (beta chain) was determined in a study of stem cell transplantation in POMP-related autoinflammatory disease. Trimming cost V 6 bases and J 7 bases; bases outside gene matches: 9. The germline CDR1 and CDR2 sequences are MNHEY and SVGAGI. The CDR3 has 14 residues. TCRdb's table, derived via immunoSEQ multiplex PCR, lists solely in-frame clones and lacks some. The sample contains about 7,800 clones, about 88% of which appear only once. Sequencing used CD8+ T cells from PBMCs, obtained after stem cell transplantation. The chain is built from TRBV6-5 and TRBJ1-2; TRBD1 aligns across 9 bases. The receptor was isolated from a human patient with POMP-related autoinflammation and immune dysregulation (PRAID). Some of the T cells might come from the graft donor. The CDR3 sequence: CASRIAGTGTGYTF. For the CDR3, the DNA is TGTGCCAGCAGGATTGCCGGGACAGGGACTGGCTACACCTTC.